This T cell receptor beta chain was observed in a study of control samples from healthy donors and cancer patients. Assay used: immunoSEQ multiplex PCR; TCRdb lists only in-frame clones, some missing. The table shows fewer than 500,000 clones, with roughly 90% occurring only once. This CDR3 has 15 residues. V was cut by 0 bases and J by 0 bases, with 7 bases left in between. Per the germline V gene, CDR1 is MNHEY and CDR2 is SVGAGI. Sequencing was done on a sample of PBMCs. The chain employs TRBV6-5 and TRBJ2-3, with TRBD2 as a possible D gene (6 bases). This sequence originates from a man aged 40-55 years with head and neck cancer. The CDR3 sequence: CASSYSGTSTDTQYF. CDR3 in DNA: TGTGCCAGCAGTTACTCCGGGACTAGCACAGATACGCAGTATTTT.